A selection of T cell receptor beta chains follows, all from one sample in a study of blood T cell repertoires in COVID-19. Some clones are missing from TCRdb's copy, which holds only in-frame ones; the method was immunoSEQ multiplex PCR. The sample lists under 250,000 clones, 84% occurring once. The sequenced material came from peripheral blood. These receptors were taken from a man in his fifties or sixties with acute or convalescent COVID-19. Each CDR3 is given with its conserved first and last residue. The order of the fields is clone size, CDR3 length, V gene, D gene, J gene, CDR3 protein, CDR3 DNA. D genes are given only for firm matches. Expanded clones get a size class; other rows say once, few or many, or leave the size out.

clone size: once; CDR3 length: 13; V gene: TRBV30; D gene: NA; J gene: TRBJ1-1; CDR3 protein: CAWAGGPDTEAFF; CDR3 DNA: TGTGCCTGGGCGGGGGGCCCCGACACTGAAGCTTTCTTT
clone size: NA; CDR3 length: 15; V gene: TRBV11-2; D gene: TRBD1; J gene: TRBJ1-3; CDR3 protein: CASSSDRASGNTIYF; CDR3 DNA: TGTGCCAGCAGCTCCGACAGGGCCTCTGGAAACACCATATATTTT
clone size: once; CDR3 length: 14; V gene: TRBV5-6; D gene: NA; J gene: TRBJ2-7; CDR3 protein: CATSGGAIHHEQYF; CDR3 DNA: TGTGCCACCTCCGGCGGGGCTATTCACCACGAGCAGTACTTC
clone size: NA; CDR3 length: 14; V gene: TRBV2; D gene: TRBD2; J gene: TRBJ2-7; CDR3 protein: CASSVAQRDYEQYF; CDR3 DNA: TGTGCCAGCAGTGTGGCCCAGCGGGACTACGAGCAGTACTTC
clone size: NA; CDR3 length: 16; V gene: TRBV18; D gene: NA; J gene: TRBJ1-4; CDR3 protein: CASSPFMGGTNEKLFF; CDR3 DNA: TGTGCCAGCTCACCATTTATGGGCGGGACTAATGAAAAACTGTTTTTT
clone size: NA; CDR3 length: 14; V gene: TRBV18; D gene: NA; J gene: TRBJ2-2; CDR3 protein: CASSEQGNTGELFF; CDR3 DNA: TGTGCCAGCTCAGAACAGGGAAACACCGGGGAGCTGTTTTTT
clone size: NA; CDR3 length: 13; V gene: TRBV3-1/TRBV3-2; D gene: NA; J gene: TRBJ1-5; CDR3 protein: CASSFGGNQPQHF; CDR3 DNA: TGTGCCAGCAGCTTCGGAGGCAATCAGCCCCAGCATTTT
clone size: NA; CDR3 length: 14; V gene: TRBV3-1/TRBV3-2; D gene: NA; J gene: TRBJ2-2; CDR3 protein: CASSRAQLPGELFF; CDR3 DNA: TGTGCCAGCAGCCGGGCCCAACTCCCCGGGGAGCTGTTTTTT
clone size: NA; CDR3 length: 14; V gene: TRBV7-3; D gene: NA; J gene: TRBJ1-2; CDR3 protein: CASSYQTNRDGYTF; CDR3 DNA: TGTGCCAGCAGCTACCAGACCAACAGGGACGGCTACACCTTC
clone size: NA; CDR3 length: 13; V gene: TRBV7-2; D gene: NA; J gene: TRBJ2-4; CDR3 protein: CASSLAREDIQYF; CDR3 DNA: TGTGCCAGCAGCTTAGCGAGGGAGGACATTCAGTACTTC
clone size: NA; CDR3 length: 16; V gene: TRBV7-3; D gene: TRBD1; J gene: TRBJ1-1; CDR3 protein: CASSSIQQGAKSEAFF; CDR3 DNA: TGTGCCAGCAGCTCGATCCAACAGGGGGCGAAGTCTGAAGCTTTCTTT
clone size: once; CDR3 length: 15; V gene: TRBV18; D gene: NA; J gene: TRBJ1-1; CDR3 protein: CASSPMVGGGTEAFF; CDR3 DNA: TGTGCCAGCTCACCAATGGTCGGGGGGGGCACTGAAGCTTTCTTT
clone size: NA; CDR3 length: 13; V gene: TRBV6-5; D gene: NA; J gene: TRBJ1-1; CDR3 protein: CASSYSGTAEAFF; CDR3 DNA: TGTGCCAGCAGTTACTCGGGCACAGCTGAAGCTTTCTTT
clone size: NA; CDR3 length: 15; V gene: TRBV3-1/TRBV3-2; D gene: TRBD2; J gene: TRBJ2-7; CDR3 protein: CASSQDGREFYEQYF; CDR3 DNA: TGTGCCAGCAGCCAAGATGGGAGGGAGTTCTACGAGCAGTACTTC
clone size: NA; CDR3 length: 13; V gene: TRBV25-1; D gene: NA; J gene: TRBJ2-3; CDR3 protein: CASRRESTDTQYF; CDR3 DNA: TGTGCCAGCAGGAGGGAGAGCACAGATACGCAGTATTTT
clone size: NA; CDR3 length: 16; V gene: TRBV5-4; D gene: TRBD2; J gene: TRBJ2-3; CDR3 protein: CASSLWERGNTDTQYF; CDR3 DNA: TGTGCCAGCAGCTTGTGGGAGCGGGGGAACACAGATACGCAGTATTTT
clone size: NA; CDR3 length: 15; V gene: TRBV15; D gene: TRBD1; J gene: TRBJ1-5; CDR3 protein: CATSGLTGGDQPQHF; CDR3 DNA: TGTGCCACCAGCGGACTCACAGGGGGCGATCAGCCCCAGCATTTT
clone size: NA; CDR3 length: 13; V gene: TRBV19; D gene: NA; J gene: TRBJ1-2; CDR3 protein: CASSMPGPYGYTF; CDR3 DNA: TGTGCCAGTAGTATGCCAGGGCCCTATGGCTACACCTTC
clone size: NA; CDR3 length: 15; V gene: TRBV18; D gene: TRBD1; J gene: TRBJ1-2; CDR3 protein: CASSPNDRANYGYTF; CDR3 DNA: TGTGCCAGCTCACCGAACGACAGGGCTAACTATGGCTACACCTTC
clone size: NA; CDR3 length: 14; V gene: TRBV6-5; D gene: TRBD1; J gene: TRBJ2-7; CDR3 protein: CASSYRGPTYEQYF; CDR3 DNA: TGTGCCAGCAGTTACAGGGGGCCAACCTACGAGCAGTACTTC
clone size: NA; CDR3 length: 13; V gene: TRBV29-1; D gene: NA; J gene: TRBJ2-7; CDR3 protein: CSVEGETGYEQYF; CDR3 DNA: TGCAGCGTTGAAGGCGAGACAGGCTACGAGCAGTACTTC
clone size: NA; CDR3 length: 17; V gene: TRBV9; D gene: NA; J gene: TRBJ2-7; CDR3 protein: CASPPLNRGFGPYEQYF; CDR3 DNA: TGTGCCAGCCCGCCTTTAAATAGGGGGTTCGGCCCCTACGAGCAGTACTTC
clone size: NA; CDR3 length: 17; V gene: TRBV24-1; D gene: TRBD2; J gene: TRBJ2-2; CDR3 protein: CATSDLIAGQGTGELFF; CDR3 DNA: TGTGCCACCAGTGATTTAATAGCGGGCCAGGGCACCGGGGAGCTGTTTTTT
clone size: once; CDR3 length: 14; V gene: TRBV14; D gene: NA; J gene: TRBJ2-7; CDR3 protein: CASSPQQGFHEQYF; CDR3 DNA: TGTGCCAGCAGCCCGCAACAGGGTTTCCACGAGCAGTACTTC
clone size: NA; CDR3 length: 13; V gene: TRBV4-1; D gene: NA; J gene: TRBJ2-5; CDR3 protein: CASSPPGQETQYF; CDR3 DNA: TGCGCCAGCAGCCCCCCGGGGCAAGAGACCCAGTACTTC
clone size: few; CDR3 length: 15; V gene: TRBV5-1; D gene: TRBD1; J gene: TRBJ1-4; CDR3 protein: CASSLATGANEKLFF; CDR3 DNA: TGCGCCAGCAGCTTGGCGACAGGGGCGAACGAAAAACTGTTTTTT
clone size: NA; CDR3 length: 13; V gene: TRBV4-1; D gene: NA; J gene: TRBJ1-5; CDR3 protein: CASSRSLNQPQHF; CDR3 DNA: TGCGCCAGCAGCCGGTCCCTAAATCAGCCCCAGCATTTT
clone size: NA; CDR3 length: 13; V gene: TRBV30; D gene: NA; J gene: TRBJ1-1; CDR3 protein: CAWSGGFSAEAFF; CDR3 DNA: TGTGCCTGGAGTGGCGGGTTTTCAGCTGAAGCTTTCTTT
clone size: NA; CDR3 length: 14; V gene: TRBV9; D gene: NA; J gene: TRBJ1-3; CDR3 protein: CASSVAGIGNTIYF; CDR3 DNA: TGTGCCAGCAGCGTAGCAGGGATAGGAAACACCATATATTTT
clone size: NA; CDR3 length: 19; V gene: TRBV11-2; D gene: NA; J gene: TRBJ2-4; CDR3 protein: CASSLDDGGLALAKNIQYF; CDR3 DNA: TGTGCCAGCAGCTTAGATGATGGAGGACTGGCACTAGCCAAAAACATTCAGTACTTC
clone size: once; CDR3 length: 13; V gene: TRBV27; D gene: NA; J gene: TRBJ1-2; CDR3 protein: CASSLREGRGYTF; CDR3 DNA: TGTGCCAGCAGTTTAAGGGAGGGTCGGGGCTACACCTTC
clone size: NA; CDR3 length: 15; V gene: TRBV6-2/TRBV6-3; D gene: TRBD1; J gene: TRBJ2-7; CDR3 protein: CASSWGQGALYEQYF; CDR3 DNA: TGTGCCAGCAGTTGGGGACAGGGAGCCCTCTACGAGCAGTACTTC
clone size: NA; CDR3 length: 13; V gene: TRBV10-2; D gene: NA; J gene: TRBJ1-4; CDR3 protein: CASSDRANEKLFF; CDR3 DNA: TGCGCCAGCAGTGACCGGGCTAATGAAAAACTGTTTTTT
clone size: once; CDR3 length: 16; V gene: TRBV5-1; D gene: NA; J gene: TRBJ1-4; CDR3 protein: CASSLPQGDGNEKLFF; CDR3 DNA: TGCGCCAGCAGCTTGCCCCAGGGTGATGGTAATGAAAAACTGTTTTTT
clone size: NA; CDR3 length: 15; V gene: TRBV11-2; D gene: TRBD2; J gene: TRBJ2-7; CDR3 protein: CASSLGGLAAYEQYF; CDR3 DNA: TGTGCCAGCAGCTTAGGGGGACTAGCAGCCTACGAGCAGTACTTC
clone size: NA; CDR3 length: 16; V gene: TRBV9; D gene: TRBD2; J gene: TRBJ2-1; CDR3 protein: CASSPPWTSGAQEQFF; CDR3 DNA: TGTGCCAGCAGCCCCCCCTGGACTAGCGGCGCCCAAGAGCAGTTCTTC
clone size: few; CDR3 length: 17; V gene: TRBV27; D gene: TRBD2; J gene: TRBJ2-1; CDR3 protein: CASSSQAGFSSYNEQFF; CDR3 DNA: TGTGCCAGCAGTTCCCAAGCGGGGTTCAGCTCCTACAATGAGCAGTTCTTC
clone size: once; CDR3 length: 13; V gene: TRBV7-2; D gene: NA; J gene: TRBJ1-5; CDR3 protein: CASTGDSNQPQHF; CDR3 DNA: TGTGCCAGCACAGGGGATAGCAATCAGCCCCAGCATTTT
clone size: few; CDR3 length: 15; V gene: TRBV4-1; D gene: NA; J gene: TRBJ1-5; CDR3 protein: CASSTTGPFGEPQHF; CDR3 DNA: TGCGCCAGCAGCACCACAGGGCCCTTCGGGGAGCCCCAGCATTTT
clone size: once; CDR3 length: 15; V gene: TRBV28; D gene: TRBD2; J gene: TRBJ2-7; CDR3 protein: CASSSPGLAGYEQYF; CDR3 DNA: TGTGCCAGCAGTTCTCCGGGACTAGCAGGTTACGAGCAGTACTTC
clone size: NA; CDR3 length: 14; V gene: TRBV28; D gene: TRBD1; J gene: TRBJ1-4; CDR3 protein: CASSPGAGGEKLFF; CDR3 DNA: TGTGCCAGCAGCCCTGGGGCAGGGGGGGAAAAACTGTTTTTT
clone size: NA; CDR3 length: 14; V gene: TRBV6-5; D gene: NA; J gene: TRBJ1-3; CDR3 protein: CASTSGGSGNTIYF; CDR3 DNA: TGTGCCAGCACCTCGGGTGGCTCTGGAAACACCATATATTTT
clone size: once; CDR3 length: 11; V gene: TRBV19; D gene: NA; J gene: TRBJ1-1; CDR3 protein: CATRSPQRAFF; CDR3 DNA: TGTGCCACCAGAAGTCCCCAGCGGGCTTTCTTT
clone size: NA; CDR3 length: 17; V gene: TRBV7-9; D gene: NA; J gene: TRBJ1-1; CDR3 protein: CASITSGGRGVDTEAFF; CDR3 DNA: TGTGCCAGCATCACTTCCGGGGGGCGAGGGGTGGACACTGAAGCTTTCTTT
clone size: NA; CDR3 length: 14; V gene: TRBV6-5; D gene: TRBD1; J gene: TRBJ2-1; CDR3 protein: CASPGQGASNEQFF; CDR3 DNA: TGTGCCAGCCCGGGACAGGGGGCGAGCAATGAGCAGTTCTTC
clone size: NA; CDR3 length: 17; V gene: TRBV6-1; D gene: TRBD2; J gene: TRBJ2-7; CDR3 protein: CASSDWTSGRRFYEQYF; CDR3 DNA: TGTGCCAGCAGTGATTGGACTAGCGGGAGACGCTTCTACGAGCAGTACTTC
clone size: NA; CDR3 length: 16; V gene: TRBV5-6; D gene: NA; J gene: TRBJ2-2; CDR3 protein: CASSLQTALNTGELFF; CDR3 DNA: TGTGCCAGCAGCTTGCAGACAGCCCTAAACACCGGGGAGCTGTTTTTT
clone size: NA; CDR3 length: 15; V gene: TRBV3-1/TRBV3-2; D gene: NA; J gene: TRBJ1-1; CDR3 protein: CASSQVDRSNTEAFF; CDR3 DNA: TGTGCCAGCAGCCAAGTGGACAGATCGAACACTGAAGCTTTCTTT
clone size: once; CDR3 length: 17; V gene: TRBV7-6; D gene: TRBD1; J gene: TRBJ2-7; CDR3 protein: CASSLWQSDRPSYEQYF; CDR3 DNA: TGTGCCAGCAGCCTTTGGCAGTCGGACAGGCCTTCCTACGAGCAGTACTTC
clone size: NA; CDR3 length: 14; V gene: TRBV7-2; D gene: NA; J gene: TRBJ2-5; CDR3 protein: CASSLAGGAETQYF; CDR3 DNA: TGTGCCAGCAGCTTAGCGGGGGGGGCGGAGACCCAGTACTTC
clone size: once; CDR3 length: 15; V gene: TRBV19; D gene: NA; J gene: TRBJ2-7; CDR3 protein: CASSMIYLSDYEQYF; CDR3 DNA: TGTGCCAGTAGTATGATCTATCTGTCCGATTACGAGCAGTACTTC
clone size: NA; CDR3 length: 14; V gene: TRBV19; D gene: TRBD1; J gene: TRBJ1-6; CDR3 protein: CASRLDRGDSPLHF; CDR3 DNA: TGTGCCAGTAGATTGGACAGGGGTGATTCACCCCTCCACTTT
clone size: NA; CDR3 length: 14; V gene: TRBV5-1; D gene: NA; J gene: TRBJ1-2; CDR3 protein: CASSLAGGGDGYTF; CDR3 DNA: TGCGCCAGCAGCTTGGCTGGGGGGGGCGATGGCTACACCTTC
clone size: NA; CDR3 length: 14; V gene: TRBV5-5; D gene: NA; J gene: TRBJ1-2; CDR3 protein: CASSLGGANGGYTF; CDR3 DNA: TGTGCCAGCAGCTTAGGCGGGGCAAATGGGGGCTACACCTTC
clone size: NA; CDR3 length: 17; V gene: TRBV5-1; D gene: TRBD1; J gene: TRBJ2-7; CDR3 protein: CASSLGLWAGGTYEQYF; CDR3 DNA: TGCGCCAGCAGCTTGGGATTATGGGCAGGGGGTACCTACGAGCAGTACTTC
clone size: NA; CDR3 length: 15; V gene: TRBV2; D gene: TRBD1; J gene: TRBJ2-7; CDR3 protein: CASKQGQGTTYEQYF; CDR3 DNA: TGTGCCAGCAAGCAGGGACAGGGGACGACCTACGAGCAGTACTTC
clone size: NA; CDR3 length: 14; V gene: TRBV19; D gene: NA; J gene: TRBJ1-4; CDR3 protein: CASSILSTNEKLFF; CDR3 DNA: TGTGCCAGTAGTATCTTGTCGACTAATGAAAAACTGTTTTTT